This TCR beta chain was documented in a study of blood T cell repertoires in COVID-19. Whole-study context: There were acute and convalescent COVID-19 samples, and they came from the United States, Italy and Spain. The analysed material was cDNA or gDNA that came from T cells, B-cell-depleted T cells, or PBMCs.

This CDR3 is 15 amino acids long. Germline-derived CDR1 and CDR2 are SNHLY and FYNNEI. Authors' processing steps: Reference gene primer amplification yielded estimated nucleated cell counts. Clones were read by immunoSEQ multiplex PCR, and TCRdb kept only the in-frame ones, dropping some. The V and J calls and the clone size are those of that table, but D and trimming were determined from the DNA. The profile shows 90,000 to 120,000 clones, more than 75% of them singletons. Concerning this clone: A junction end diverges from the germline sequence, so it may reflect a read error.

Specimen: peripheral blood. This receptor was taken from a man aged 45-65 years with acute or convalescent COVID-19. V and J are TRBV2 and TRBJ2-7, with 7 bases lining up with TRBD1. CDR3 sequence (DNA): TGTGCCAACAGTGTAGGGGACAGAGTGAGCGACGAGCAGTACTTC. Its protein is CANSVGDRVSDEQYF. Full variable domain (missing parts from reference TRBV2 and TRBJ2-7): EPEVTQTPSHQVTQMGQEVILRCVPISNHLYFYWYRQILGQKVEFLVSFYNNEISEKSEIFDDQFSVERPDGSNFTLKIRSTKLEDSAMYFCANSVGDRVSDEQYFGPGTRLTVT.